The next 32 T cell receptor beta chains were all read from a single sample in a study of shared clonotypes between healthy human individuals. It was CD45RO-negative cells, positively selected for CCR7, that made up naive CD8 cells, with terminally differentiated effector memory CD45RA+ cells excluded. Using immunoSEQ multiplex PCR, the repertoire was profiled, and TCRdb retains in-frame clones only, with some absent. The sample contains around 2,000,000 clones, about 94% of which appear only once. Sequencing was done on a sample of naive CD8+ T cells sorted from blood. These receptors originate from a man in his late teens or twenties in good health.

This chain uses TRBV7-2 with TRBJ2-7, with 13 bases matching TRBD2. Per germline, CDR1 SGHTA and CDR2 FQGNSA. There are 15 residues in the CDR3. V lost 4 bases, J lost 2 bases, and 2 bases stayed unmatched. The CDR3 nucleotides are TGTGCCAGCAGCTGGGGACTAGCGGGGCCCTACGAGCAGTACTTC. It yields the protein CASSWGLAGPYEQYF.

The rearrangement uses TRBV4-2 and TRBJ2-7, with 11 bases fitting TRBD1. Germline assignment: CDR1 LGHNA and CDR2 YNFKEQ. This CDR3 is 13 amino acids long. V lost 5 bases and J lost 5; bases outside the gene matches: 2. This CDR3 reads CASSSDRGHEQYF. In DNA form, the CDR3 reads TGTGCCAGCAGCTCGGACAGGGGGCACGAGCAGTACTTC.

This clone appeared a single time. Other DNA sequences within the sample encode an identical CDR3. The chain carries TRBV25-1 and TRBJ2-5; maybe TRBD2 (6 bases). This CDR3 has 12 residues. From germline, CDR1 is MGHDK and CDR2 SYGVNS. V was shortened by 5 bases and J by 3 bases, with 7 bases between the two germline ends. In DNA, the CDR3 is TGTGCCAGCAGTACGGGGGAAGAGACCCAGTACTTC. Amino acids: CASSTGEETQYF.

The chain joins TRBV4-3 to TRBJ2-1, with D perhaps assigned TRBD1 or TRBD2 (5 bases each). Germline V gene lookup returns CDR1 LGHNA and CDR2 YSLEER. This CDR3 has 16 residues. V was pared by 4 bases and J by 1 base, with 14 bases between. Written as DNA, the CDR3 is TGCGCCAGCAGCCGACTCCTTGGGGGATCCTACAATGAGCAGTTCTTC. Translating it yields CASSRLLGGSYNEQFF.

This chain uses TRBV5-1 with TRBJ2-3; perhaps TRBD1 as D (6 bases). The CDR3 totals 15 residues. Deletions cut 4 bases from V and 0 bases from J, with 12 bases between. CDR1 is SGHRS and CDR2 is YFSETQ in the germline V gene. The CDR3 protein is CASSMGQFSTDTQYF. In nucleotides, the CDR3 is TGCGCCAGCAGCATGGGACAATTTAGCACAGATACGCAGTATTTT. The full variable domain, rest sourced from reference TRBV5-1 and TRBJ2-3, is KAGVTQTPRYLIKTRGQQVTLSCSPISGHRSVSWYQQTPGQGLQFLFEYFSETQRNKGNFPGRFSGRQFSNSRSEMNVSTLELGDSALYLCASSMGQFSTDTQYFGPGTRLTVL.

The genes are TRBV6-4 and TRBJ2-1; D not certain. CDR1 and CDR2 (germline): MRHNA, SNTAGT. The ends were cut back, 6 bases at V and 0 bases at J, with 12 bases in the middle. This CDR3 comprises 15 residues. The CDR3 is CASSPNAYSYNEQFF. CDR3 sequence (DNA): TGTGCCAGCAGCCCTAACGCTTACTCCTACAATGAGCAGTTCTTC.

This chain connects TRBV4-2 to TRBJ2-4; TRBD1 is a possible D gene (5 bases). The CDR3 runs 15 residues. The germline V gene encodes CDR1 LGHNA and CDR2 YNFKEQ. V lost 4 bases to trimming and J lost 5 bases, with 15 bases between them. The CDR3 DNA reads as TGTGCCAGCAGCCCAAGGAAAGGGGTGGAAAACATTCAGTACTTC. It specifies CASSPRKGVENIQYF.

In this sample, this clone turned up once. The rearrangement uses TRBV19 and TRBJ1-1, with D perhaps matching TRBD1 (6 bases). The CDR3 is 13 amino acids. Trimming left V 8 bases short and J 3 bases short, with 13 bases between. Germline V gives CDR1 LNHDA, CDR2 SQIVND (reference sequence). The CDR3 here is CASFEEGDTEAFF. CDR3 in DNA: TGTGCCAGTTTTGAGGAGGGGGACACTGAAGCTTTCTTT.

V usage is TRBV7-2 and J usage is TRBJ2-1, with D maybe TRBD2 (7 bases). Germline V gene sequence: CDR1 SGHTA, CDR2 FQGNSA. Trimming took 7 bases from V and 10 from J, leaving 14 bases between them. The CDR3 loop spans 12 amino acids. CDR3 coding DNA: TGTGCCAGCACGTCGGGGGGACACGAGCAGTTCTTC. Translation gives CASTSGGHEQFF.

The chain carries TRBV27 and TRBJ2-7; a possible D gene is TRBD2 (6 bases). Trimming left V 8 bases short and J 1 base short, with 18 bases between. The CDR3 is 15 residues long. CDR1 MNHEY and CDR2 SMNVEV come from the germline V gene (reference sequence). The CDR3 DNA follows: TGTGCCAGCGGGCTCCTCCGGGAGAAGTCCTACGAGCAGTACTTC. Its protein is CASGLLREKSYEQYF.

Details on this clone: Other DNA sequences in this sample translate to the same CDR3. This chain uses TRBV4-1 with TRBJ1-1, with TRBD1 identical over 7 bases. The CDR3 sequence is 15 residues long. V lost 1 base, J lost 0 bases, and 2 bases stayed unmatched. In germline, CDR1 is MGHRA, CDR2 YSYEKL. CDR3 region: CASSQAQGVNTEAFF. For the CDR3, the DNA is TGCGCCAGCAGCCAAGCGCAGGGGGTGAACACTGAAGCTTTCTTT.

This chain joins TRBV5-6 and TRBJ1-6, with TRBD1 as a possible D gene (5 bases). Deletions cut 2 bases from V and 7 bases from J, with 7 bases between. The CDR3 runs to 13 residues. From germline, CDR1 is SGHDT and CDR2 YYEEEE. The CDR3 DNA is TGTGCCAGCAGCTTAAGGGGAAATTCACCCCTCCACTTT. Translated: CASSLRGNSPLHF.

The chain couples TRBV27 to TRBJ1-5; D is unresolved. CDR3 size: 16 residues. V lost 4 bases and J lost 0, with 13 bases in between. Germline V CDR1 and CDR2: MNHEY, SMNVEV (reference sequence). The CDR3 protein is CASSSLPFDSNQPQHF. The DNA of the CDR3 is TGTGCCAGCAGTTCTCTACCCTTCGATAGCAATCAGCCCCAGCATTTT.

The chain has TRBV14 and TRBJ1-2; possible D gene TRBD1, 6 bases. The ends were cut back, 5 bases at V and 4 bases at J, with 17 bases in the middle. Germline loops: CDR1 SGHDN, CDR2 FVKESK. This CDR3 has 15 residues. The CDR3, as DNA: TGTGCCAGCAGCGAGGATACAGGGAATGCCTATGGCTACACCTTC. It translates to CASSEDTGNAYGYTF.

On this clone: Other DNA sequences in this sample translate to the same CDR3. The chain is built from TRBV27 and TRBJ1-4; no clear D gene. Per germline, CDR1 MNHEY and CDR2 SMNVEV (reference sequence). V lost 2 bases and J lost 0, with 7 bases in between. The CDR3 loop spans 15 amino acids. CDR3 coding DNA: TGTGCCAGCAGTTTAAGCCTTGCAACTAATGAAAAACTGTTTTTT. This translates into CASSLSLATNEKLFF.

The chain has TRBV6-1 and TRBJ1-2, with TRBD1 as a possible D gene (6 bases). Germline loops: CDR1 MNHNS, CDR2 SASEGT. V was shortened by 6 bases and J by 6 bases, with 20 bases between the two germline ends. The CDR3 covers 15 residues. The CDR3 protein is CASSAIGAGVDGYTF. The CDR3 DNA is TGTGCCAGCAGCGCTATCGGGGCAGGGGTTGATGGCTACACCTTC.

As regards this clone: This CDR3 is also generated by other DNA sequences in the sample. The rearrangement links TRBV5-6 to TRBJ1-5; perhaps TRBD1 as D (5 bases). Trimming removed 0 bases from V and 0 bases from J, with 7 bases in between. The CDR3 consists of 15 residues. Germline V lookup: CDR1 SGHDT, CDR2 YYEEEE. The CDR3 DNA sequence: TGTGCCAGCAGCTTGGGGGGGTATAGCAATCAGCCCCAGCATTTT. Protein: CASSLGGYSNQPQHF.

The chain joins TRBV10-2 to TRBJ2-7; maybe TRBD2 (6 bases). The germline V and J ends were trimmed by 5 bases and 4 bases, with 15 bases remaining between them. The CDR3 is 14 residues long. Germline V lookup: CDR1 WSHSY, CDR2 SAAADI. The CDR3 spells CASSSGTSRYEQYF. CDR3 DNA: TGCGCCAGCAGTTCCGGGACTTCTAGATACGAGCAGTACTTC.

This clone was seen once. The chain joins TRBV11-2 to TRBJ1-1, with TRBD1 identical over 7 bases. This CDR3 is 14 amino acids long. Germline trimming cut 5 bases from V and 4 bases from J; bases unmatched to any gene: 7. CDR1 is SGHAT and CDR2 is FQNNGV in the germline V gene. The CDR3 coding sequence is TGTGCCAGCAGCCCGGAGACAGGGTTCACTGAAGCTTTCTTT. It yields the protein CASSPETGFTEAFF.

The chain is built from TRBV7-8 and TRBJ1-5, with unresolved D. The germline V gene has CDR1 SGHVS and CDR2 FQNEAQ. V was trimmed by 1 base and J by 0 bases, leaving 7 bases between them. There are 15 residues in the CDR3. The CDR3 here is CASSLEASSNQPQHF. The DNA of the CDR3 is TGTGCCAGCAGCTTAGAGGCCAGTAGCAATCAGCCCCAGCATTTT.

DNA of the CDR3: TGTGCCAGCAGGGGGACAGGGGGGACTTTCGGGGAGCTGTTTTTT. Translated, it gives CASRGTGGTFGELFF. V gene TRBV6-1 combines with J gene TRBJ2-2; TRBD1 agrees at 11 bases. This CDR3 is 15 amino acids long. The J segment lost 7 bases and the V segment lost 6 bases, leaving 7 bases of the junction unmatched. CDR1 MNHNS and CDR2 SASEGT come from the germline V gene.

In the case of this clone: The identical CDR3 is also encoded by other nucleotide sequences in the sample. The chain links TRBV30 to TRBJ2-3; 7 bases map to TRBD2. This CDR3 comprises 14 residues. The V gene's germline CDR1 is GTSNPN and CDR2 SVGIG (reference sequence). V dropped 2 bases and J dropped 2; count of bases not matched to a gene: 4. CDR3 sequence reads: CAWSYGGSTDTQYF. In DNA, the CDR3 is TGTGCCTGGAGTTACGGGGGGTCCACAGATACGCAGTATTTT.

The chain links TRBV28 to TRBJ1-3, with D hard to call. Germline V gives CDR1 MDHEN, CDR2 SYDVKM. Deletions cut 2 bases from V and 0 bases from J, with 5 bases between. The CDR3 spans 14 residues. CDR3 nucleotides: TGTGCCAGCAGTTTAGTAGGCTCTGGAAACACCATATATTTT. This gives the protein CASSLVGSGNTIYF.

The CDR3 loop is CASSTGFRVFDEQYF. The CDR3, as DNA: TGTGCCAGCAGTACCGGTTTCAGGGTTTTCGACGAGCAGTACTTC. The rearrangement links TRBV28 to TRBJ2-7; the D gene is possibly TRBD1 (5 bases). V lost 5 bases and J lost 5, with 19 bases in between. The CDR3 is 15 amino acids. Germline V gene sequence: CDR1 MDHEN, CDR2 SYDVKM.

The J gene is TRBJ2-5, the V gene TRBV5-4, with 7 bases aligning to TRBD1. The CDR3 loop spans 14 amino acids. V dropped 5 bases and J dropped 3; count of bases not matched to a gene: 7. Germline CDR1 and CDR2: SGHNT and YYREEE (reference sequence). The CDR3: CASSYRGTEETQYF. CDR3 in DNA: TGTGCCAGCAGTTACAGGGGTACCGAAGAGACCCAGTACTTC.

The gene calls are TRBV11-2 and TRBJ2-7; D remains unclear. The CDR3 totals 14 residues. The V gene's germline CDR1 is SGHAT and CDR2 FQNNGV. Trimming shortened V by 2 bases and J by 4 bases, and 12 bases separated the two germline ends. The CDR3 DNA sequence: TGTGCCAGCAGCTTATCAGGCCCCGGTTACGAGCAGTACTTC. This gives the protein CASSLSGPGYEQYF.

This chain joins TRBV27 and TRBJ1-2; D not resolved. The CDR3 extends over 14 amino acids. CDR1 and CDR2 from the germline V gene are MNHEY and SMNVEV (reference sequence). Trimming stripped 0 bases from V and 2 bases from J, with 7 bases between. The CDR3 loop reads CASSLSSENYGYTF. CDR3 DNA sequence: TGTGCCAGCAGTTTATCATCTGAAAACTATGGCTACACCTTC.

V usage is TRBV19 and J usage is TRBJ2-7; 7 positions match TRBD1. J was trimmed by 1 base and V by 3 bases; bases with no gene match: 6. In germline, CDR1 is LNHDA, CDR2 SQIVND (reference sequence). The CDR3 is 15 amino acids. In DNA, the CDR3 is TGTGCCAGTAGTATGGATACAGGGGTGTCCTACGAGCAGTACTTC. It encodes CASSMDTGVSYEQYF.

Notes on this clone: This same CDR3 is encoded by further DNA sequences in the sample. The chain has TRBV28 and TRBJ1-2; TRBD1 is a possible D gene (5 bases). Germline V CDR1 and CDR2: MDHEN, SYDVKM. This CDR3 spans 14 amino acids. V was cut by 6 bases and J by 5 bases, with 16 bases left in between. The CDR3: CASSLSGADYGYTF. The CDR3 DNA is TGTGCCAGCAGCCTCAGTGGGGCAGATTATGGCTACACCTTC.

This clone has only a few counts. The J gene is TRBJ2-7, the V gene TRBV10-3; D unclear. V gave up 2 bases and J gave up 3 bases, with 5 bases separating them. CDR1 ENHRY and CDR2 SYGVKD come from the germline V gene. CDR3 size: 12 residues. CDR3 bases: TGTGCCATCAGTGAGGCTGGCTACGAGCAGTACTTC. This codes for CAISEAGYEQYF.

CDR3 coding DNA: TGTGCCTGGAGTACCGGTGGAGGGAGAAAGTGGGAGCAGTACTTC. This encodes CAWSTGGGRKWEQYF. The chain carries TRBV30 and TRBJ2-7; D perhaps matches TRBD2 (6 bases). Germline V gives CDR1 GTSNPN, CDR2 SVGIG (reference sequence). The V end was cut by 2 bases, the J end by 7 bases, with 21 bases between. CDR3 length: 15 residues.

V and J are TRBV5-6 and TRBJ1-6; a weak D match, TRBD1 (6 bases). In germline, CDR1 is SGHDT, CDR2 YYEEEE. This CDR3 has 15 amino acids. Deletions cut 4 bases from V and 10 bases from J, with 18 bases between. CDR3 sequence reads: CASSPTPQGVSPLHF. The CDR3 DNA sequence: TGTGCCAGCAGCCCAACCCCACAGGGAGTATCACCCCTCCACTTT.